These 16 T cell receptor beta chains were sequenced from one sample in a study of identical twins' blood T cells. From the 5' RACE reads, TCRdb called clonotypes with MiXCR, one entry per CDR3 protein. The sample shows fewer than 450,000 distinct CDR3 sequences, approximately 30% of them seen only once. Input material: PBMCs. The receptors shown here come from a woman between 18 and 50 years old in good health.

V usage is TRBV5-1 and J usage is TRBJ2-7; 8 bases fit TRBD2. Germline assignment: CDR1 SGHRS and CDR2 YFSETQ. V shed 3 bases, J shed 10 bases, and the junction held 24 bases outside the gene matches. The CDR3 is made up of 18 amino acids. Here the CDR3 reads CASSSLGWFSGVLGQQYF. As DNA, the CDR3 is TGCGCCAGCAGCTCGCTCGGCTGGTTTAGCGGGGTTCTTGGGCAACAGTACTTC.

This clonotype was counted between two and nine times. The V and J genes are TRBV2 and TRBJ2-5; D is undetermined. V shed 4 bases and J shed 7 bases, with 10 bases lying between them. The CDR3 consists of 12 residues. Per germline, CDR1 SNHLY and CDR2 FYNNEI. CDR3 DNA: TGTGCCAGCAGTGTGGGGTATGGGACCCAGTACTTC. The encoded protein is CASSVGYGTQYF.

This clonotype has ten or more counts. V and J are TRBV7-6 and TRBJ1-1, with D unclear. The CDR3 is 12 amino acids. The ends were cut back, 8 bases at V and 1 base at J, with 8 bases in the middle. Germline V gene lookup returns CDR1 SGHVS and CDR2 FNYEAQ. CDR3 in DNA: TGTGCCAGCGCCCCACCGAACACTGAAGCTTTCTTT. It specifies CASAPPNTEAFF.

This clonotype was seen a handful of times. CDR3 in DNA: TGCAGCGTTTATGGCGACCCAGCGAACGAGCAGTACTTC. This sequence encodes CSVYGDPANEQYF. The chain joins TRBV29-1 to TRBJ2-7; D not resolved. The CDR3 contains 13 residues. Per germline, CDR1 SQVTM and CDR2 ANQGSEA. With 5 bases removed from V and 5 bases from J, the gap between germline ends came to 16 bases.

This clonotype was counted between two and nine times. The CDR3 here is CSARVQGGGYTF. The DNA of the CDR3 is TGCAGTGCTAGAGTCCAGGGAGGAGGCTACACCTTC. The chain carries TRBV20-1 and TRBJ1-2; weak D call: TRBD1 (5 bases). In germline, CDR1 is DFQATT, CDR2 SNEGSKA (reference sequence). V shed 1 base and J shed 8 bases, with 11 bases lying between them. The CDR3 covers 12 residues.

This clonotype came up a few times. The chain is built from TRBV20-1 and TRBJ2-2; TRBD2 aligns across 11 bases. CDR1 is DFQATT and CDR2 is SNEGSKA in the germline V gene (reference sequence). The V segment lost 6 bases and the J segment 0 bases; nucleotides outside the gene matches: 6. This CDR3 region has 16 residues. The CDR3 sequence is CSAGTSGTTNTGELFF. The CDR3 DNA follows: TGCAGTGCCGGGACTAGCGGAACTACGAACACCGGGGAGCTGTTTTTT.

Concerning this clonotype itself: The germline gene is not matched at one end of the junction; a read error may be the cause. The CDR3 protein is CASITRGRPTF. The CDR3 DNA reads TGTGCCAGCATAACCAGGGGGAGGCCAACCTTT. The chain couples TRBV7-9 to TRBJ1-1; 7 nucleotides line up with TRBD1. CDR3 length: 11 residues. From germline, CDR1 is SEHNR and CDR2 FQNEAQ (reference sequence).

With respect to this clonotype: At one of its ends the junction is not consistent with the germline gene, which may arise from a read error. The chain couples TRBV6-2 or TRBV6-3 to TRBJ1-1, with 7 nucleotides matching TRBD1. This CDR3 is 13 amino acids long. From germline, CDR1 is MNHEY and CDR2 SVGEGT. DNA for the CDR3: TGTGCCATACAGGACAGGATGAACACTGAAGCCTTCTTT. Translated: CAIQDRMNTEAFF.

This clonotype turned up a few times. V usage is TRBV29-1 and J usage is TRBJ2-2; D is undetermined. In germline, CDR1 is SQVTM, CDR2 ANQGSEA. Trimming cost V 4 bases and J 4 bases, with 4 bases left between them. The CDR3 totals 11 residues. CDR3 in amino acids: CSVGSTGELFF. DNA of the CDR3: TGCAGCGTTGGGTCCACCGGGGAGCTGTTTTTT.

The chain carries TRBV4-3 and TRBJ2-2; TRBD1 aligns across 9 bases. Trimming removed 4 bases from V and 2 bases from J; junction bases left unmatched: 8. The CDR3 consists of 17 residues. CDR1 is LGHNA and CDR2 is YSLEER in the germline V gene. This CDR3 is CASSPVDRGTNTGELFF. CDR3 coding DNA: TGCGCCAGCAGCCCGGTGGACAGGGGCACAAACACCGGGGAGCTGTTTTTT.

A few counts support this clonotype. The genes are TRBV15 and TRBJ1-6; D remains unclear. Per the germline V gene, CDR1 is LNHNV and CDR2 is YYDKDF (reference sequence). The length of the CDR3 is 13 residues. With 0 bases removed from V and 6 bases from J, the gap between germline ends came to 3 bases. This CDR3 is CATSREANSPLHF. The CDR3 DNA reads as TGTGCCACCAGCAGAGAGGCTAATTCACCCCTCCACTTT.

The chain recombines TRBV4-2 with TRBJ2-1, with 9 bases matching TRBD2. CDR1 LGHNA and CDR2 YNFKEQ come from the germline V gene. V lost 4 bases and J lost 4; bases outside the gene matches: 5. The CDR3 has 15 amino acids. The DNA for the CDR3 is TGTGCCAGCAGCCCCTTAGCGGGGGATTACAATGAGCAGTTCTTC. As protein: CASSPLAGDYNEQFF.

The chain links TRBV5-1 to TRBJ2-3; 8 nucleotides align to TRBD2. Trimming removed 5 bases from V and 1 base from J; junction bases left unmatched: 3. The germline V gene has CDR1 SGHRS and CDR2 YFSETQ. The CDR3 contains 14 residues. CDR3 nucleotide sequence: TGCGCCAGCAGGTCAGCGGGAGGCACAGATACGCAGTATTTT. Translated, it gives CASRSAGGTDTQYF. Complete variable domain (other parts from reference TRBV5-1 and TRBJ2-3): KAGVTQTPRYLIKTRGQQVTLSCSPISGHRSVSWYQQTPGQGLQFLFEYFSETQRNKGNFPGRFSGRQFSNSRSEMNVSTLELGDSALYLCASRSAGGTDTQYFGPGTRLTVL.

Only a few counts were recorded for this clonotype. This rearrangement joins TRBV5-1 to TRBJ2-2, with 11 positions matching TRBD2. The CDR3 loop spans 17 amino acids. Germline values: CDR1 SGHRS, CDR2 YFSETQ. V was clipped by 4 bases and J by 1 base; unmatched bases: 6. The CDR3 region is CASSPFLAGGNTGELFF. The DNA for the CDR3 is TGCGCCAGCAGCCCATTCCTAGCGGGAGGGAACACCGGGGAGCTGTTTTTT.

The CDR3 spells CASSDGQGLNEQFF. The DNA for the CDR3 is TGTGCCAGCAGCGACGGACAGGGGCTCAATGAGCAGTTCTTC. V is TRBV12-3 or TRBV12-4 and J is TRBJ2-1; 9 bases agree with TRBD1. This CDR3 spans 14 amino acids. V dropped 6 bases and J dropped 6; count of bases not matched to a gene: 6.

The genes are TRBV2 and TRBJ2-3; D remains ambiguous. Trimming removed 5 bases from V and 7 bases from J, with 10 bases in between. Germline V gene sequence: CDR1 SNHLY, CDR2 FYNNEI. There are 12 residues in the CDR3. This CDR3 is CASSRWPYTQYF. The CDR3 DNA is TGTGCCAGCAGTCGTTGGCCTTATACGCAGTATTTT.